The T cell receptor (beta chain) described here comes from a study of blood T cell repertoires in COVID-19. The overall study: Donors in the United States, Italy and Spain gave samples during acute or convalescent COVID-19.

In the authors' methods: Estimates of nucleated cell counts were drawn from the amplification of reference gene primers. The data were produced by immunoSEQ multiplex PCR, yet TCRdb's version contains in-frame clones alone and is incomplete. The DNA was the basis for D and trimming; V, J and clone size are from that table. The sample includes around 480,000 clones, roughly 87% of them seen just once. Cohort 3 recovery required two negative PCRs, clearance, or symptom resolution. V lost 3 bases, J lost 5 bases, and 10 bases lay in between. This CDR3 region has 12 residues. Germline V CDR1 and CDR2: SQVTM, ANQGSEA.

This chain connects TRBV29-1 to TRBJ1-2, with D hard to call. Sequenced input: PBMCs or T cells enriched from blood (not recorded which). This clonotype originated in a woman between 18 and 29 years old who had recovered from COVID-19. The DNA of the CDR3 is TGCAGCGTTGAGGAGGGTTTTTATGGCTACACCTTC. This translates into CSVEEGFYGYTF.